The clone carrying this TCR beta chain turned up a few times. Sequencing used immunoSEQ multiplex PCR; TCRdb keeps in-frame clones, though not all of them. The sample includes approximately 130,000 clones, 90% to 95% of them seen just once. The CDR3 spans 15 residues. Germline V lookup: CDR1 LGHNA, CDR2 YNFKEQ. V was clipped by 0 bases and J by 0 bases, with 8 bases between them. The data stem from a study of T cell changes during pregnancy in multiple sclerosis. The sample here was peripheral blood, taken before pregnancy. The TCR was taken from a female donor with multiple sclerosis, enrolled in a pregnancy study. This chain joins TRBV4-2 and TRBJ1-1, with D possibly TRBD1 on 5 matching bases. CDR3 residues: CASSQERGLNTEAFF. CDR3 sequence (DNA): TGTGCCAGCAGCCAAGAAAGGGGATTGAACACTGAAGCTTTCTTT.